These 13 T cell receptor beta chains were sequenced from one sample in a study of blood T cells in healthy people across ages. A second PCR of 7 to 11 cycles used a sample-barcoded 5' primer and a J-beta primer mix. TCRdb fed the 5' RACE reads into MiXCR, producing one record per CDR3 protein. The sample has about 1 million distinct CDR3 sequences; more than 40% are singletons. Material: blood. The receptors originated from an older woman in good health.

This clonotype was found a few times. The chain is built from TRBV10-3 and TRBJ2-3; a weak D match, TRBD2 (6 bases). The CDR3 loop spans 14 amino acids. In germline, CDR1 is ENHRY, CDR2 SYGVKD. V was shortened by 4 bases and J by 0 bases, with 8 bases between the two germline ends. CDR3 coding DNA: TGTGCCATCAGTGCTCGGGGGAGCACAGATACGCAGTATTTT. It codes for CAISARGSTDTQYF.

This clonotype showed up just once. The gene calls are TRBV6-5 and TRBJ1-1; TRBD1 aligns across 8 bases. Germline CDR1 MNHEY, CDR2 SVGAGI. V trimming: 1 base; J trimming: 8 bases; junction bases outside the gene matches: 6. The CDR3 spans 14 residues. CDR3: CASSYLTGVSEAFF. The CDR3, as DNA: TGTGCCAGCAGTTACTTGACAGGGGTCTCCGAAGCTTTCTTT.

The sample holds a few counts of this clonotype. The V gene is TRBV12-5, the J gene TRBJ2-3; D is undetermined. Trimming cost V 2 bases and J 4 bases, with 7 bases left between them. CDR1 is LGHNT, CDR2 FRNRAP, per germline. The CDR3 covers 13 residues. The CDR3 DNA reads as TGTGCTAGTGGTTTGCCAACCTCAGATACGCAGTATTTT. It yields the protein CASGLPTSDTQYF.

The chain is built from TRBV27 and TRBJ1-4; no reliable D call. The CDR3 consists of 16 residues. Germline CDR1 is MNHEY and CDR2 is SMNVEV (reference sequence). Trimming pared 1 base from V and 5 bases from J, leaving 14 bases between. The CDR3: CASSLWALRPNEKLFF. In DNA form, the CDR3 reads TGTGCCAGCAGTTTATGGGCCCTTCGGCCGAATGAAAAACTGTTTTTT. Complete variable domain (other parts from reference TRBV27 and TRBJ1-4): EAQVTQNPRYLITVTGKKLTVTCSQNMNHEYMSWYRQDPGLGLRQIYYSMNVEVTDKGDVPEGYKVSRKEKRNFPLILESPSPNQTSLYFCASSLWALRPNEKLFFGSGTQLSVL.

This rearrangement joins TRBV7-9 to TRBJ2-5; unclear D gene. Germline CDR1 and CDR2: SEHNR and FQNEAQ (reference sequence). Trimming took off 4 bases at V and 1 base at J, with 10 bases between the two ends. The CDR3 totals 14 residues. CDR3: CASSSMGAQETQYF. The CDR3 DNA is TGTGCCAGCAGCTCAATGGGCGCCCAAGAGACCCAGTACTTC.

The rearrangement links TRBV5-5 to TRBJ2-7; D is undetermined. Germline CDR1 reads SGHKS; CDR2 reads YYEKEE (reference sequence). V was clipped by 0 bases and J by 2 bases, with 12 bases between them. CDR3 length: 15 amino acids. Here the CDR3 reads CASSLGVTGTYEQYF. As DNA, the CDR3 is TGTGCCAGCAGCTTGGGAGTTACTGGTACCTACGAGCAGTACTTC.

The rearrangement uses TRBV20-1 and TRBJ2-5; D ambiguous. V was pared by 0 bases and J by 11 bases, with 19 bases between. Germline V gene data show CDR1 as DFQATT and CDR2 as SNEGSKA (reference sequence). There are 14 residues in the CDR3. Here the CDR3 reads CSARDKAPGNEQYF. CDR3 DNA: TGCAGTGCTAGAGATAAAGCGCCCGGCAATGAGCAGTACTTC.

This chain's CDR3 is CSARDFQDREAKNIQYF. The DNA of the CDR3 is TGCAGTGCTAGAGATTTTCAGGACAGGGAGGCCAAAAACATTCAGTACTTC. This rearrangement joins TRBV20-1 to TRBJ2-4; 8 bases align to TRBD1. CDR1 and CDR2 from the germline V gene are DFQATT and SNEGSKA (reference sequence). V lost 0 bases and J lost 1; bases outside the gene matches: 8. The CDR3 has 17 amino acids.

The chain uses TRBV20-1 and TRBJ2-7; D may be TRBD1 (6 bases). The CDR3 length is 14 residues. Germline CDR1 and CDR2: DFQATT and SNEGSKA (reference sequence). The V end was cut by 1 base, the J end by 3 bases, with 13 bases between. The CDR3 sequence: CSARGLWDNYEQYF. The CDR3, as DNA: TGCAGTGCTAGAGGATTGTGGGACAACTACGAGCAGTACTTC.

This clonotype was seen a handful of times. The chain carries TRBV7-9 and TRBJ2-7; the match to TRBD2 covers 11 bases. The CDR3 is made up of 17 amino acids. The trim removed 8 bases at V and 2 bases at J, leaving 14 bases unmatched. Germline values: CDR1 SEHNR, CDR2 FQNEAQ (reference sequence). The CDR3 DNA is TGTGCCAGCGGAGGCGGGACTAGCGGAGTTAATCCCTACGAGCAGTACTTC. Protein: CASGGGTSGVNPYEQYF.

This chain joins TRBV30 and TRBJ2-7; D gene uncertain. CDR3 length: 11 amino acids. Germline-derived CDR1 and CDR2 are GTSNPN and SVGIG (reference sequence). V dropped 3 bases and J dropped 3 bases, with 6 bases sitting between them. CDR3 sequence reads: CAWSESYEQYF. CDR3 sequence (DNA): TGTGCCTGGAGCGAGAGCTACGAGCAGTACTTC.

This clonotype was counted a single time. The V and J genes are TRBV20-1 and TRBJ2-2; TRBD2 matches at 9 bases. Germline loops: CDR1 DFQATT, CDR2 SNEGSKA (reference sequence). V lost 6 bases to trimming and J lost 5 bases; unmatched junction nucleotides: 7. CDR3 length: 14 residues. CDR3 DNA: TGCAGTGCCTGGCGGGAGGGCCTTACCGGGGAGCTGTTTTTT. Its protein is CSAWREGLTGELFF.

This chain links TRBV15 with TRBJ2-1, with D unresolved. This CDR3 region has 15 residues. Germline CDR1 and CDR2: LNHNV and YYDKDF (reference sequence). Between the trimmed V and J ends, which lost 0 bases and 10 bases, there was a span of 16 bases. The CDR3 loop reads CATSRDETFRKEQFF. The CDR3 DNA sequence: TGTGCCACCAGCAGAGATGAGACTTTTCGGAAGGAGCAGTTCTTC.